Reported below is one T cell receptor (beta chain). Its specificity is not known. This record belongs to a study of Ad26.COV2.S vaccination and SARS-CoV-2 variants. Study results and caveats: Total T cell responses were possibly underestimated by TCR breadth and depth analyses. A substantial breadth of spike-specific CD8+ and CD4+ T cell responses after vaccination has been reported. Compared with placebo recipients, vaccine recipients had higher spike-specific TCR breadth.

The repertoire was sequenced with immunoSEQ multiplex PCR; TCRdb's copy has only in-frame clones and lacks some. The table records roughly 510,000 clones, roughly nine tenths of them present only once. Treatment noted: about 20 received Ad26.COV2.S at low or high dose, single or two shots; 5 received placebo; per-sample allocation not given. Sample collection was performed on day 63 after the first vaccine or placebo injection. It was an adult aged 18-55 years in Boston who was the donor. Trimming cost V 1 base and J 0 bases, with 9 bases left between them. Germline-derived CDR1 and CDR2 are SEHNR and FQNEAQ (reference sequence). The CDR3 runs 15 residues.

The specimen comprised peripheral blood, sampled in a trial of Ad26.COV2.S vaccine versus placebo. The TCR comes from a person aged 18 to 65 who received the Ad26.COV2.S COVID-19 vaccine or a placebo. The chain joins TRBV7-9 to TRBJ1-1, with a possible D match to TRBD1 (6 bases). The CDR3 DNA follows: TGTGCCAGCAGCTTAGTCTCAGGGGTGAACACTGAAGCTTTCTTT. Amino acid sequence: CASSLVSGVNTEAFF.